This T cell receptor (beta chain) comes out of a study of cytomegalovirus exposure and HLA in healthy donors. Points on this clone: The antigen is unknown.

Germline V gives CDR1 MNHNY, CDR2 SVGAGI (reference sequence). The CDR3 runs 11 residues. Between the trimmed V and J ends, which lost 6 bases and 2 bases, there was a span of 4 bases. This PCR relied on a set of 60 Vbeta primers and 13 Jbeta primers. Measured with immunoSEQ multiplex PCR; TCRdb has only the in-frame clones, and not every one. The sample yields approximately 140,000 clones, about three quarters seen once. Study-wide findings and caveats: Earlier analysis found most TCR beta V segments productive about 87% or about 30% of the time.

The receptor was isolated from a middle-aged woman in good health and CMV-seronegative. V is TRBV6-6 and J is TRBJ1-1; no firm D call. The sample consisted of PBMCs. The DNA of the CDR3 is TGTGCCAGCAGCCCTAACACTGAAGCTTTCTTT. Amino acid sequence: CASSPNTEAFF.